The source of this TCR beta chain is a study of T cell changes during pregnancy in multiple sclerosis. Produced via immunoSEQ multiplex PCR; TCRdb's table is partial and in-frame only. Of about 29,000 clones detected, approximately 91% appear once; the ten largest clones hold around 6.8%. The V end lost 5 bases, the J end lost 2 bases, and 22 bases lay between the germline ends. Germline values: CDR1 SGHAT, CDR2 FQNNGV. The CDR3 has 17 amino acids. The chain joins TRBV11-2 to TRBJ2-7, with a tentative D call TRBD1 (5 bases). This material consisted of CD8+ T cells from peripheral blood mononuclear cells, taken after pregnancy. The origin of this receptor is a female donor with multiple sclerosis, enrolled in a pregnancy study. CDR3 protein: CASSPIGLQVEPYEQYF. In DNA, the CDR3 is TGTGCCAGCAGCCCAATAGGTTTACAGGTCGAACCCTACGAGCAGTACTTC.